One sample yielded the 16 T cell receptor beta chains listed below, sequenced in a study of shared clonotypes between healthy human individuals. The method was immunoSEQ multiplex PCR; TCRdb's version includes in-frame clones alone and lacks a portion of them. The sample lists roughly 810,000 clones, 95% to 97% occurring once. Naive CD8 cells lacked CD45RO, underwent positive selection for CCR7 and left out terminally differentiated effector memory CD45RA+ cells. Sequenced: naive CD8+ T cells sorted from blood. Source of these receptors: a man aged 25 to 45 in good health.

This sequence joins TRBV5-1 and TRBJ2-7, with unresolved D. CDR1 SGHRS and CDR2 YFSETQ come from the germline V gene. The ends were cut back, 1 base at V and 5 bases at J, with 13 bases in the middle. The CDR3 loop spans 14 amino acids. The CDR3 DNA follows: TGCGCCAGCAGCTTGTACAAGTGGTCCGACGAGCAGTACTTC. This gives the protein CASSLYKWSDEQYF.

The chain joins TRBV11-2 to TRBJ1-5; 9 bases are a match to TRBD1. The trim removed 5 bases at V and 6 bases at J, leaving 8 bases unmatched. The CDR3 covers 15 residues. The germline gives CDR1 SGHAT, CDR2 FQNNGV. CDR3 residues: CASSPGQGNGQPQHF. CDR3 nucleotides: TGTGCCAGCAGCCCCGGACAGGGGAACGGTCAGCCCCAGCATTTT.

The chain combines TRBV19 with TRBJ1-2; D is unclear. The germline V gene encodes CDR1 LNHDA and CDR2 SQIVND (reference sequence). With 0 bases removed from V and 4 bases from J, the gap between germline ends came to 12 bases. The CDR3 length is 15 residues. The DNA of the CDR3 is TGTGCCAGTAGTATAGACAGCCTGATCCTCTATGGCTACACCTTC. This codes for CASSIDSLILYGYTF.

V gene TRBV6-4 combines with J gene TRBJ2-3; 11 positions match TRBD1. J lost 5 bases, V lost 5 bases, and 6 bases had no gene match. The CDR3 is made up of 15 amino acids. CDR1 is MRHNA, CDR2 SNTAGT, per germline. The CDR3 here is CASSYRTGGVDTQYF. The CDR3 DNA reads TGTGCCAGCAGTTATAGGACAGGGGGCGTAGATACGCAGTATTTT.

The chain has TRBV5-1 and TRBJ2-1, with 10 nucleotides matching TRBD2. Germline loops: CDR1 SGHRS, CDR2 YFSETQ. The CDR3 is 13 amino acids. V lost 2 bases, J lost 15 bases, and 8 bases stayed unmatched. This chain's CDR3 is CASSFELAGVLFF. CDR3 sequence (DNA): TGCGCCAGCAGCTTCGAGCTAGCGGGAGTACTGTTCTTC.

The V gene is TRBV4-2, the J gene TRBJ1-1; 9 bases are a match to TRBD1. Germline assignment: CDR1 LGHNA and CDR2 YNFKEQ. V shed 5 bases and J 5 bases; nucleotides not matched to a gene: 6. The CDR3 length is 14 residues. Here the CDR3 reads CASSNAGQGTEAFF. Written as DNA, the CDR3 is TGTGCCAGCAGCAACGCCGGACAGGGGACTGAAGCTTTCTTT.

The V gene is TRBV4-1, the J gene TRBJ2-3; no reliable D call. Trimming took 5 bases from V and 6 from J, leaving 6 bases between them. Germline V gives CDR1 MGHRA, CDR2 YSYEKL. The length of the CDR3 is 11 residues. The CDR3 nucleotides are TGCGCCAGCAGCTTCGGGGATACGCAGTATTTT. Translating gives CASSFGDTQYF.

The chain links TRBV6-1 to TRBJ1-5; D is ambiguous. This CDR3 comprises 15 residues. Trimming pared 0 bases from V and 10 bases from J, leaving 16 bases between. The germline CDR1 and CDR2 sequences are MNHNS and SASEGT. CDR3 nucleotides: TGTGCCAGCAGTGAAGCGCGGGCAGCCCTGTCCCCCCAGCATTTT. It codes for CASSEARAALSPQHF.

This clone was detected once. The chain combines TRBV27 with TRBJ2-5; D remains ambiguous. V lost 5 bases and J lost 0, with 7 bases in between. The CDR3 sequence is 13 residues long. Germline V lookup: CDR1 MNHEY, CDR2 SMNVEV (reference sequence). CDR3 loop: CASSTKYQETQYF. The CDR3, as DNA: TGTGCCAGCAGTACCAAGTACCAAGAGACCCAGTACTTC.

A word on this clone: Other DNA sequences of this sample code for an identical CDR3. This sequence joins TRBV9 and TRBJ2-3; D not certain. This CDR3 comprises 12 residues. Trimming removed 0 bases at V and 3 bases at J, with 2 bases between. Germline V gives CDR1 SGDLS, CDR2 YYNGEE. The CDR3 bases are TGTGCCAGCAGCGTAGTAACAGATACGCAGTATTTT. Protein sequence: CASSVVTDTQYF.

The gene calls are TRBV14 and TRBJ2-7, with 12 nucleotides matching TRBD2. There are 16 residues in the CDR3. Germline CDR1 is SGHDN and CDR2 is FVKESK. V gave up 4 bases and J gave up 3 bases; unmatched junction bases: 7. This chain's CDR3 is CASSRLLAGGNYEQYF. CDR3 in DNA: TGTGCCAGCAGCCGACTACTAGCGGGGGGAAACTACGAGCAGTACTTC.

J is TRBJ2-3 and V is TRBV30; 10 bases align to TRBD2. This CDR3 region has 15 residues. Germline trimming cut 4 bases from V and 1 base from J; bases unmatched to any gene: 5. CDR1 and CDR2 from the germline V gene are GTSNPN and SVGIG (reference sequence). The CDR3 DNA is TGTGCCTGGAATAGCGGGAGGACGGGCACAGATACGCAGTATTTT. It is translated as CAWNSGRTGTDTQYF.

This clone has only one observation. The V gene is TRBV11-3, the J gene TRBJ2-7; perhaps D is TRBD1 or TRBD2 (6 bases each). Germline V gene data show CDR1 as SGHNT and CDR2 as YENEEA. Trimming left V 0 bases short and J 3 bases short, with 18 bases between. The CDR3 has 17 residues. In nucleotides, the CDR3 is TGTGCCAGCAGCTTAGATCACGCAGGGGAGGCGATCTACGAGCAGTACTTC. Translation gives CASSLDHAGEAIYEQYF.

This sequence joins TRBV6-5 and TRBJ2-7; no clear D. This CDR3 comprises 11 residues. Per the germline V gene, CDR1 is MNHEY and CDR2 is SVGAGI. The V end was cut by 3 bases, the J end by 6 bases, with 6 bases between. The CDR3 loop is CASSYPPEQYF. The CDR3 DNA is TGTGCCAGCAGTTATCCGCCCGAGCAGTACTTC.

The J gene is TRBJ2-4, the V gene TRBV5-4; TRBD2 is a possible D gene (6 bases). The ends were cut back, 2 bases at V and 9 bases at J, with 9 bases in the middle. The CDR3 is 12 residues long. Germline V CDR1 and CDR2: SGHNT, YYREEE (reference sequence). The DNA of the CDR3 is TGTGCCAGCAGCTTCCCGGAGGGCATTCAGTACTTC. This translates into CASSFPEGIQYF.

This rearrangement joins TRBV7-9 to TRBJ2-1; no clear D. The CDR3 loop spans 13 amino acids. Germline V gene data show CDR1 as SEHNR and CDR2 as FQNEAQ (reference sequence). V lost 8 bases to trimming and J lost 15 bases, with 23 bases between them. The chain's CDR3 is CASFPPLNRAPFF. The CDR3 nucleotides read TGTGCCAGCTTTCCTCCTTTAAACAGAGCCCCGTTCTTC.